The 11 T cell receptor beta chains presented below share a single source sample, sequenced in a study of blood T cell repertoires in COVID-19. TCRdb's table, derived via immunoSEQ multiplex PCR, lists solely in-frame clones and lacks some. The sample records roughly 410,000 clones, about nine tenths being singletons. The sequenced sample was peripheral blood. All receptors derive from a woman aged 40 to 55 with COVID-19, enrolled during active disease.

The chain has TRBV11-3 and TRBJ2-7; 7 bases align to TRBD1. The CDR3 runs 14 residues. V dropped 5 bases and J dropped 6; count of bases not matched to a gene: 10. Germline lookup yields CDR1 SGHNT and CDR2 YENEEA. DNA of the CDR3: TGTGCCAGCAGCCCCAGGGGGATGGGGTCCGAGCAGTACTTC. As protein: CASSPRGMGSEQYF.

The J gene is TRBJ2-7, the V gene TRBV14; a possible D gene is TRBD1 (6 bases). V shed 1 base and J shed 2 bases, with 9 bases lying between them. The CDR3 sequence is 14 residues long. Per germline, CDR1 SGHDN and CDR2 FVKESK. This CDR3 reads CASSQARGPYEQYF. CDR3 nucleotide sequence: TGTGCCAGCAGCCAAGCCAGGGGCCCCTACGAGCAGTACTTC.

This chain connects TRBV7-2 to TRBJ1-6; no firm D call. From germline, CDR1 is SGHTA and CDR2 FQGNSA. CDR3 length: 15 residues. V lost 7 bases to trimming and J lost 0 bases, with 10 bases between them. The CDR3 is CASIRGSSYNSPLHF. The DNA for the CDR3 is TGTGCCAGCATTCGGGGAAGCTCCTATAATTCACCCCTCCACTTT.

Here the CDR3 DNA reads TGTGCCAGCGCTACGGGAGTGGGGACAGATACGCAGTATTTT. This codes for CASATGVGTDTQYF. The rearrangement uses TRBV6-6 and TRBJ2-3; TRBD2 is a possible D gene (6 bases). CDR1 MNHNY and CDR2 SVGAGI come from the germline V gene (reference sequence). The CDR3 loop spans 14 amino acids. V gave up 8 bases and J gave up 3 bases, with 15 bases separating them.

Notes on this clone: The germline gene is not matched at one end of the junction; a read error may be the cause. The chain recombines TRBV6-5 with TRBJ1-3; tentative D call: TRBD1 (6 bases). CDR1 is MNHEY and CDR2 is SVGAGI in the germline V gene. This CDR3 comprises 16 residues. Here the CDR3 reads CASSYRDRYLWKHHIF. DNA of the CDR3: TGTGCCAGCAGTTACCGAGACAGGTATCTCTGGAAACACCATATATTT.

V gene TRBV9 combines with J gene TRBJ1-2, with D uncertain. The ends were cut back, 0 bases at V and 2 bases at J, with 8 bases in the middle. This CDR3 spans 14 amino acids. CDR1 is SGDLS, CDR2 YYNGEE, per germline. The CDR3, as DNA: TGTGCCAGCAGCGTAGACAGCCCCAACTATGGCTACACCTTC. It translates to CASSVDSPNYGYTF.

This clone turned up a few times. The rearrangement links TRBV5-4 to TRBJ2-3; a possible D gene is TRBD1 (5 bases). CDR1 is SGHNT, CDR2 YYREEE, per germline (reference sequence). Trimming stripped 2 bases from V and 5 bases from J, with 9 bases between. This CDR3 has 13 residues. The DNA for the CDR3 is TGTGCCAGCAGCTTATCAGGGAAAGATACGCAGTATTTT. Translation gives CASSLSGKDTQYF.

The chain joins TRBV21-1 to TRBJ1-2. TRBV21-1 corresponds to a pseudogene. The CDR3 covers 12 residues. The CDR3 DNA reads TGTGCCAGCATGAGGAGATTCTATGGCTACACCTTC. This gives the protein CASMRRFYGYTF.

V usage is TRBV6-2 or TRBV6-3 and J usage is TRBJ1-3; D uncertain. Germline CDR1 MNHEY, CDR2 SVGEGT. The CDR3 length is 16 residues. V lost 2 bases and J 0 bases, leaving 11 bases between the germline ends. CDR3 loop: CASSYRVRSSGNTIYF. For the CDR3, the DNA is TGTGCCAGCAGTTACCGGGTGAGGAGCTCTGGAAACACCATATATTTT.

The chain links TRBV5-1 to TRBJ2-5; 10 bases fit TRBD1. Germline V lookup: CDR1 SGHRS, CDR2 YFSETQ. The CDR3 runs 16 residues. V was clipped by 2 bases and J by 6 bases; unmatched bases: 10. In DNA, the CDR3 is TGCGCCAGCAGCTTTTCGGGACAGGGGACGCAGAAGACCCAGTACTTC. It specifies CASSFSGQGTQKTQYF.

The gene calls are TRBV18 and TRBJ2-2; 7 bases match TRBD1. From germline, CDR1 is KGHSH and CDR2 LQKENI. The V segment lost 6 bases and the J segment 3 bases; nucleotides outside the gene matches: 7. The CDR3 loop spans 15 amino acids. The CDR3 coding sequence is TGTGCCAGCTCTCCGACAGGGCTAGACACCGGGGAGCTGTTTTTT. It translates to CASSPTGLDTGELFF.